The 30 T cell receptor beta chains reported below all come from one sample, sequenced in a study of T cells in Graves' hyperthyroidism and ophthalmopathy (dated by TCRdb to about 2019). Libraries were prepared through multiplex PCR. The reads were generated on an Illumina HiSeq 2000. Amplification of TCR beta CDR3 regions was carried out from RNA transcripts. The first round of RT-PCR for the TCR CDR3 was performed with the HTBI primer set and the Qiagen OneStep RT-PCR kit. TCRdb trimmed public reads at Q25 via fastp, called clones via MiXCR and kept in-frame beta chains. Records with the same CDR3 protein are collapsed into one entry carrying the most frequent genes and DNA. The sample table holds 250,000 to 300,000 distinct CDR3 sequences, of which 10% to 15% were seen once. About 8% of the sample belongs to the ten largest clones. Sequencing was performed on blood. These receptors were taken from a woman in her 30s with Graves' hyperthyroidism that later progressed to Graves' ophthalmopathy.

This clonotype was seen many times. The chain has TRBV5-1 and TRBJ2-7; 8 bases are a match to TRBD2. CDR1 and CDR2 from the germline V gene are SGHRS and YFSETQ. The CDR3 sequence is 15 residues long. V shed 4 bases, J shed 1 base, and the junction held 7 bases outside the gene matches. CDR3 in amino acids: CASSPVAGRSYEQYF. DNA of the CDR3: TGCGCCAGCAGCCCAGTAGCGGGACGTTCCTACGAGCAGTACTTC.

This clonotype showed up just once. This could be a read error, since a much larger clone is one nucleotide away. The conserved phenylalanine or tryptophan normally closing the CDR3 is absent here, so this likely arose from a read error. The chain is built from TRBV27 and TRBJ1-5, with D uncertain. The CDR3 has 14 amino acids. Germline V lookup: CDR1 MNHEY, CDR2 SMNVEV (reference sequence). With 0 bases removed from V and 6 bases from J, the gap between germline ends came to 9 bases. As DNA, the CDR3 is TGTGCCAGCAGTTTATCAGGGATCAGTCAGCCCCAGCATCTT. It specifies CASSLSGISQPQHL.

The chain has TRBV5-4 and TRBJ2-1; D uncertain. The V end was cut by 6 bases, the J end by 9 bases, with 16 bases between. The CDR3 loop spans 13 amino acids. The V gene's germline CDR1 is SGHNT and CDR2 YYREEE (reference sequence). CDR3 in amino acids: CASTAPPSSEQFF. CDR3 bases: TGTGCCAGCACCGCACCCCCCAGTTCTGAGCAGTTCTTC.

This clonotype has just a few counts. J is TRBJ2-5 and V is TRBV5-1, with D tentatively TRBD1 (6 bases). This CDR3 is 14 amino acids long. Per germline, CDR1 SGHRS and CDR2 YFSETQ. V was cut by 3 bases and J by 7 bases, with 16 bases left in between. The CDR3 sequence is CASSWDMVSGTQYF. The CDR3 coding sequence is TGCGCCAGCAGCTGGGACATGGTCTCAGGGACCCAGTACTTC.

This clonotype was seen many times. This sequence joins TRBV7-9 and TRBJ2-1, with 9 positions matching TRBD2. Germline CDR1 is SEHNR and CDR2 is FQNEAQ (reference sequence). The CDR3 has 17 residues. Trimming took 1 base from V and 4 from J; bases not matched to a gene: 8. CDR3 nucleotide sequence: TGTGCCAGCAGCTTAGTCCACCGGACTAGCGAGTACAATGAGCAGTTCTTC. Translating it yields CASSLVHRTSEYNEQFF.

This clonotype appeared many times. The chain carries TRBV27 and TRBJ1-1; no definite D call. The V gene's germline CDR1 is MNHEY and CDR2 SMNVEV (reference sequence). Trimming removed 6 bases at V and 2 bases at J, with 13 bases between. The length of the CDR3 is 14 residues. The CDR3 DNA reads TGTGCCAGCAGCCCAACCACGGAAAACACTGAAGCTTTCTTT. Its translation is CASSPTTENTEAFF.

Ten or more counts support this clonotype. The chain is built from TRBV5-1 and TRBJ2-3; maybe TRBD2 (6 bases). The V gene lost 5 bases and the J gene lost 2 bases, with 15 bases spanning the gap. CDR3 length equals 15 residues. CDR1 SGHRS and CDR2 YFSETQ come from the germline V gene. CDR3 bases: TGCGCCAGCAGTTTAGGAGGGCCCTCCACAGATACGCAGTATTTT. Its protein is CASSLGGPSTDTQYF.

This clonotype was counted many times. The CDR3 coding sequence is TGTGCCAGCAGCTTCCTTGGCCACAATGAGCAGTTCTTC. This codes for CASSFLGHNEQFF. The chain is built from TRBV7-2 and TRBJ2-1; no clear D. The V gene's germline CDR1 is SGHTA and CDR2 FQGNSA. V lost 3 bases and J 5 bases, leaving 8 bases between the germline ends. CDR3 length equals 13 residues.

This clonotype appeared a few times. V usage is TRBV19 and J usage is TRBJ2-3, with 8 positions matching TRBD1. The CDR3 has 16 residues. With V trimmed by 7 bases and J by 3 bases, 12 bases remained unmatched. Germline CDR1 reads LNHDA; CDR2 reads SQIVND (reference sequence). This chain's CDR3 is CASNPWGRGPTDTQYF. In DNA form, the CDR3 reads TGTGCCAGTAACCCCTGGGGCAGGGGGCCGACAGATACGCAGTATTTT.

This clonotype was recorded at least ten times. This chain uses TRBV6-1 with TRBJ2-7; D gene uncertain. V dropped 5 bases and J dropped 0 bases, with 11 bases sitting between them. The CDR3 extends over 14 amino acids. The germline CDR1 and CDR2 sequences are MNHNS and SASEGT. The DNA for the CDR3 is TGTGCCAGCAGTTTCGGGCGGTACTCCTACGAGCAGTACTTC. This encodes CASSFGRYSYEQYF.

This clonotype was picked up many times. V is TRBV5-1 and J is TRBJ2-1, with a possible D match to TRBD1 (6 bases). Germline assignment: CDR1 SGHRS and CDR2 YFSETQ. V dropped 4 bases and J dropped 8 bases, with 19 bases sitting between them. The CDR3 has 15 amino acids. CDR3 amino acids: CASSLLRGSMDEQFF. The CDR3 DNA follows: TGCGCCAGCAGCCTACTCAGGGGCTCTATGGATGAGCAGTTCTTC.

This clonotype was found many times. The chain employs TRBV11-3 and TRBJ2-1, with 15 positions matching TRBD2. This CDR3 comprises 16 residues. The ends lost 5 bases at V and 7 bases at J; junction bases unmatched: 6. CDR1 SGHNT and CDR2 YENEEA come from the germline V gene. The CDR3 loop reads CASSLGTSGRRNEQFF. CDR3 DNA sequence: TGTGCCAGCAGCCTCGGGACTAGCGGGAGGAGGAATGAGCAGTTCTTC.

The sample holds a few counts of this clonotype. This chain connects TRBV6-1 to TRBJ2-7, with TRBD1 matching 7 bases. Germline values: CDR1 MNHNS, CDR2 SASEGT. With V trimmed by 6 bases and J by 7 bases, 18 bases remained unmatched. The CDR3 runs to 16 residues. CDR3 bases: TGTGCCAGCAGACTCGGGACAGAAGGAACAACACGGGAGCAGTACTTC. Encoded protein: CASRLGTEGTTREQYF.

There are a few counts of this clonotype. CDR3 bases: TGTGCCAGCAGCTTGGACCGGGACCTCTCCTACGAGCAGTACTTC. It encodes CASSLDRDLSYEQYF. The V gene is TRBV5-4, the J gene TRBJ2-7; the D gene could be TRBD1 or TRBD2 (5 bases each). From germline, CDR1 is SGHNT and CDR2 YYREEE (reference sequence). V gave up 0 bases and J gave up 0 bases, with 10 bases separating them. The CDR3 has 15 residues.

This clonotype was picked up many times. The chain has TRBV29-1 and TRBJ1-2; D gene uncertain. The V end lost 4 bases, the J end lost 6 bases, and 18 bases lay between the germline ends. The CDR3 is 14 residues long. Germline assignment: CDR1 SQVTM and CDR2 ANQGSEA. As DNA, the CDR3 is TGCAGCGTTGCCTACAGCGCCGGATTTGATGGCTACACCTTC. It encodes CSVAYSAGFDGYTF.

This clonotype has a handful of counts. J is TRBJ1-3 and V is TRBV4-2; no firm D call. The germline V gene has CDR1 LGHNA and CDR2 YNFKEQ. The CDR3 has 16 residues. V was clipped by 0 bases and J by 0 bases, with 9 bases between them. The CDR3 spells CASSQDIRRSGNTIYF. The CDR3 nucleotides read TGTGCCAGCAGCCAAGATATAAGGCGCTCTGGAAACACCATATATTTT.

This clonotype was seen repeatedly, ten times or more. The rearrangement uses TRBV7-3 and TRBJ2-3, with a weak D call TRBD2 (6 bases). The V end was cut by 5 bases, the J end by 2 bases, with 14 bases between. This CDR3 region has 15 residues. Germline-derived CDR1 and CDR2 are SGHTA and FQGTGA. In DNA form, the CDR3 reads TGTGCCAGCAGCCCACTCGGGGGAAACACAGATACGCAGTATTTT. It translates to CASSPLGGNTDTQYF.

The genes are TRBV3-2 and TRBJ1-5; the table's D call, TRBD1, has no DNA check behind it. TRBV3-2 is a listed pseudogene. The CDR3 extends over 17 amino acids. The CDR3 spells CASSDRLGGQGNQPQHF. The CDR3 nucleotides read TGTGCCAGCAGTGATCGATTAGGGGGACAGGGAAATCAGCCCCAGCATTTT.

This clonotype has a count of ten or more. The J gene is TRBJ2-1, the V gene TRBV2; TRBD2 agrees at 7 bases. CDR3 length equals 16 residues. CDR1 and CDR2 (germline): SNHLY, FYNNEI. Trimming took 3 bases from V and 2 from J; bases not matched to a gene: 7. The CDR3, as DNA: TGTGCCAGCAGTGAGGTGGTGAGCGGGGCCTACAATGAGCAGTTCTTC. This translates into CASSEVVSGAYNEQFF.

This clonotype was observed many times. The chain employs TRBV30 and TRBJ2-2; D is perhaps TRBD1 or TRBD2 (5 bases each). V lost 4 bases and J 6 bases, leaving 21 bases between the germline ends. CDR3 size: 16 residues. Germline CDR1 reads GTSNPN; CDR2 reads SVGIG (reference sequence). CDR3 loop: CAWNEGRRVGAGELFF. The CDR3 coding sequence is TGTGCCTGGAACGAGGGACGGCGCGTTGGGGCCGGGGAGCTGTTTTTT.

This clonotype has a count of ten or more. The chain is built from TRBV4-2 and TRBJ2-3; D remains ambiguous. V was shortened by 1 base and J by 5 bases, with 4 bases between the two germline ends. This CDR3 has 12 amino acids. Looked up from germline, CDR1 is LGHNA and CDR2 is YNFKEQ. The CDR3 spells CASSQVQDTQYF. The CDR3 region has the DNA TGTGCCAGCAGCCAAGTTCAAGATACGCAGTATTTT.

This clonotype has ten or more counts. This chain uses TRBV29-1 with TRBJ1-1, with D possibly being TRBD1 (5 bases). The CDR3 loop spans 12 amino acids. Trimming left V 1 base short and J 7 bases short, with 10 bases between. CDR1 is SQVTM, CDR2 ANQGSEA, per germline. Written as DNA, the CDR3 is TGCAGCGTTGAAGGTACAGGTTTTGAAGCTTTCTTT. Protein product: CSVEGTGFEAFF.

This clonotype appeared many times. This chain connects TRBV6-2 or TRBV6-3 to TRBJ1-1; TRBD1 aligns across 8 bases. The V segment lost 2 bases and the J segment 1 base; nucleotides outside the gene matches: 3. Germline V lookup: CDR1 MNHEY, CDR2 SVGEGT. This CDR3 has 15 residues. This CDR3 is CASSYPDRANTEAFF. The CDR3 DNA reads as TGTGCCAGCAGTTACCCGGACAGGGCGAACACTGAAGCTTTCTTT.

This clonotype was seen a handful of times. The V gene is TRBV4-2, the J gene TRBJ2-3; no firm D call. Germline V lookup: CDR1 LGHNA, CDR2 YNFKEQ. V was shortened by 4 bases and J by 0 bases, with 11 bases between the two germline ends. The CDR3 is made up of 15 amino acids. The CDR3: CASSPRIGSTDTQYF. The CDR3 DNA follows: TGTGCCAGCAGCCCAAGAATTGGGAGCACAGATACGCAGTATTTT.

The chain links TRBV19 to TRBJ2-2; TRBD1 is a possible D gene (5 bases). The V gene lost 7 bases and the J gene lost 3 bases, with 12 bases spanning the gap. CDR3 length: 14 amino acids. The V gene's germline CDR1 is LNHDA and CDR2 SQIVND (reference sequence). The CDR3 sequence is CASIGELYTGELFF. CDR3 bases: TGTGCCAGTATAGGGGAATTATACACCGGGGAGCTGTTTTTT.

This clonotype was found a few times. This sequence joins TRBV19 and TRBJ1-2; 9 bases align to TRBD1. The CDR3 sequence is 14 residues long. Per germline, CDR1 LNHDA and CDR2 SQIVND (reference sequence). V lost 4 bases, J lost 5 bases, and 5 bases stayed unmatched. CDR3 in DNA: TGTGCCAGTAGTACGGACAGGGGCGTATATGGCTACACCTTC. Translating it yields CASSTDRGVYGYTF. Looking up the rest from reference TRBV19 and TRBJ1-2 gives the full variable domain: DGGITQSPKYLFRKEGQNVTLSCEQNLNHDAMYWYRQDPGQGLRLIYYSQIVNDFQKGDIAEGYSVSREKKESFPLTVTSAQKNPTAFYLCASSTDRGVYGYTFGSGTRLTVV.

This clonotype was recorded many times. The chain combines TRBV9 with TRBJ1-1, with D unclear. This CDR3 has 13 amino acids. Germline-derived CDR1 and CDR2 are SGDLS and YYNGEE. V was shortened by 1 base and J by 0 bases, with 4 bases between the two germline ends. CDR3 residues: CASSVLMNTEAFF. DNA for the CDR3: TGTGCCAGCAGCGTACTGATGAACACTGAAGCTTTCTTT.

The rearrangement links TRBV5-4 to TRBJ2-5; D not certain. Germline CDR1 SGHNT, CDR2 YYREEE (reference sequence). V was clipped by 0 bases and J by 5 bases, with 5 bases between them. CDR3 length: 12 amino acids. CDR3 bases: TGTGCCAGCAGCTTGGGGGCGGAGACCCAGTACTTC. Its translation: CASSLGAETQYF.

The V call is TRBV4-2, the J call TRBJ2-3; D is unresolved. CDR1 LGHNA and CDR2 YNFKEQ come from the germline V gene. Trimming took off 1 base at V and 6 bases at J, with 14 bases between the two ends. The CDR3 spans 15 residues. The CDR3 nucleotides are TGTGCCAGCAGCCAAGTGAACCTCCCCGGGGATACGCAGTATTTT. Residues: CASSQVNLPGDTQYF.

This clonotype was recorded at least ten times. This rearrangement joins TRBV5-1 to TRBJ1-5; 8 bases are shared with TRBD1. Germline lookup yields CDR1 SGHRS and CDR2 YFSETQ. This CDR3 is built from 18 residues. Trimming cost V 4 bases and J 0 bases; bases outside gene matches: 12. The CDR3 here is CASSPGTGAFYSNQPQHF. The CDR3 nucleotides are TGCGCCAGCAGCCCCGGGACAGGAGCCTTCTATAGCAATCAGCCCCAGCATTTT.